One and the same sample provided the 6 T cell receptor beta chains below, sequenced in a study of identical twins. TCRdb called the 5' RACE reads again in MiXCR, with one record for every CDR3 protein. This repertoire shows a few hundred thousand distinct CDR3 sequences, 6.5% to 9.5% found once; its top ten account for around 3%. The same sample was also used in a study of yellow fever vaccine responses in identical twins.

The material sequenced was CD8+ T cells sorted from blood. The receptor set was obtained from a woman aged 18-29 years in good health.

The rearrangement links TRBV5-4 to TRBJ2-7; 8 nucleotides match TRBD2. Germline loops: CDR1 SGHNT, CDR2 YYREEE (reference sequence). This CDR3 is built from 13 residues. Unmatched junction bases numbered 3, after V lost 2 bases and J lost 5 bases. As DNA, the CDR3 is TGTGCCAGCAGCTTCTTAGCGGGGCACGAGCAGTACTTC. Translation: CASSFLAGHEQYF. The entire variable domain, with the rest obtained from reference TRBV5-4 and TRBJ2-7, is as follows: ETGVTQSPTHLIKTRGQQVTLRCSSQSGHNTVSWYQQALGQGPQFIFQYYREEENGRGNFPPRFSGLQFPNYSSELNVNALELDDSALYLCASSFLAGHEQYFGPGTRLTVT.

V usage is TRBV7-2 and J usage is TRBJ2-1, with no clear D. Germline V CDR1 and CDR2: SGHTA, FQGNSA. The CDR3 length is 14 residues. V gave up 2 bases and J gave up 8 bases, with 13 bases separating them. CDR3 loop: CASSLPDTAYEQFF. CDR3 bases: TGTGCCAGCAGCTTACCCGACACAGCCTATGAGCAGTTCTTC.

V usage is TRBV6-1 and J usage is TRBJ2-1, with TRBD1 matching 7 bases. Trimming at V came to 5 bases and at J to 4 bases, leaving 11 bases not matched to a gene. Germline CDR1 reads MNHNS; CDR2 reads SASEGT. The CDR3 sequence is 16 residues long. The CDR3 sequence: CASSLTTGPNYNEQFF. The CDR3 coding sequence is TGTGCCAGCAGTCTAACGACAGGGCCAAATTACAATGAGCAGTTCTTC.

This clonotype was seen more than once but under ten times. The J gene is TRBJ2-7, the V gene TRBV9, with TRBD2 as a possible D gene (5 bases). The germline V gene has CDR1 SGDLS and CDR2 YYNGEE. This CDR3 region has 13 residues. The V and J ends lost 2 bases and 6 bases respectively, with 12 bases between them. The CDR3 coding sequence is TGTGCCAGCAGCGTCGGACTCGGAGGCGAGCAGTACTTC. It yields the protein CASSVGLGGEQYF.

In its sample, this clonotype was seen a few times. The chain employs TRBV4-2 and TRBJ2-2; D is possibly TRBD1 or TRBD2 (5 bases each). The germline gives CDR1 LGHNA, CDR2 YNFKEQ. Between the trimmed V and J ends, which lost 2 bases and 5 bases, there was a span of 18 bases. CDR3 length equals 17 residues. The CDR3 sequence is CASSQPIERGSTGELFF. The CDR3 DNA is TGTGCCAGCAGCCAACCTATTGAACGGGGCTCAACCGGGGAGCTGTTTTTT.

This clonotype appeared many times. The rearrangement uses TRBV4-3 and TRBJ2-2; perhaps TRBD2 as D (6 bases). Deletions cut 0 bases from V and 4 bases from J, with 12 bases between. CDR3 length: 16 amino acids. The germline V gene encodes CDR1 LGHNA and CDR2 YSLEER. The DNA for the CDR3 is TGCGCCAGCAGCCAAGAACGGGAGCGAGGCACCGGGGAGCTGTTTTTT. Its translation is CASSQERERGTGELFF.